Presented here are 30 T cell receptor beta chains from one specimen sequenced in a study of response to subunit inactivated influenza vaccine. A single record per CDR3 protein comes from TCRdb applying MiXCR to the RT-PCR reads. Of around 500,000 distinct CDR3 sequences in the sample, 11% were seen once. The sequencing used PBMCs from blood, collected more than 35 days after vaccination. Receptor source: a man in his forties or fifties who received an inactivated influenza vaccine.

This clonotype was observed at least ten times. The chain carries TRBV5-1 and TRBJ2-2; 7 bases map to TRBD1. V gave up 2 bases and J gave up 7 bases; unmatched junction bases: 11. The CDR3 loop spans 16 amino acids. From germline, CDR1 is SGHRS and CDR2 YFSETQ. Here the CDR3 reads CASSFSTRQGIGELFF. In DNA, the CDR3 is TGCGCCAGCAGCTTCTCGACGAGACAGGGCATCGGGGAGCTGTTTTTT. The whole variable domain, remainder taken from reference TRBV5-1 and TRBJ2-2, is KAGVTQTPRYLIKTRGQQVTLSCSPISGHRSVSWYQQTPGQGLQFLFEYFSETQRNKGNFPGRFSGRQFSNSRSEMNVSTLELGDSALYLCASSFSTRQGIGELFFGEGSRLTVL.

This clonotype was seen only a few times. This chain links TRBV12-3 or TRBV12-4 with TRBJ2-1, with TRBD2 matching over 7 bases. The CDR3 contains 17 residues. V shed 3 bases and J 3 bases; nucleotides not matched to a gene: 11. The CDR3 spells CASSLSGTTFVYNEQFF. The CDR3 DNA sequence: TGTGCCAGCAGTTTGTCCGGGACTACCTTCGTCTACAATGAGCAGTTCTTC.

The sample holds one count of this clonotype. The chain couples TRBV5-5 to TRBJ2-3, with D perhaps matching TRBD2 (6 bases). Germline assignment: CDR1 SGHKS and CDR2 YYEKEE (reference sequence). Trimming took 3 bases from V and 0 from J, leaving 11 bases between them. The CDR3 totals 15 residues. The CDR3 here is CASSWTGVSTDTQYF. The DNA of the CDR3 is TGTGCCAGCAGCTGGACGGGGGTTAGCACAGATACGCAGTATTTT.

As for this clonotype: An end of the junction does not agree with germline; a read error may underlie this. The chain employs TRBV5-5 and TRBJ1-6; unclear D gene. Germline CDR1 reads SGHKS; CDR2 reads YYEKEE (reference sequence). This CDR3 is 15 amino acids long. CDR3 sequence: CASTLRGIPNSPLHF. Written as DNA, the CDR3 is TGTGCCAGCACCTTGAGAGGGATTCCAAATTCACCCCTCCACTTT.

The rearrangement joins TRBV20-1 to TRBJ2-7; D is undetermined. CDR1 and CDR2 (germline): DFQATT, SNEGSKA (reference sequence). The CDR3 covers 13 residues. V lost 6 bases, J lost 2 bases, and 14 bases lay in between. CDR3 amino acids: CSALGRKTYEQYF. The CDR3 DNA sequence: TGCAGTGCACTCGGACGGAAGACCTACGAGCAGTACTTC.

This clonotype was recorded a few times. The CDR3 coding sequence is TGTGCCAGCAGTGACAGGCTGAGTTACAATGAGCAGTTCTTC. Its translation: CASSDRLSYNEQFF. The chain joins TRBV2 to TRBJ2-1; D remains ambiguous. Germline CDR1 is SNHLY and CDR2 is FYNNEI. This CDR3 has 14 residues. V lost 3 bases, J lost 4 bases, and 10 bases lay in between.

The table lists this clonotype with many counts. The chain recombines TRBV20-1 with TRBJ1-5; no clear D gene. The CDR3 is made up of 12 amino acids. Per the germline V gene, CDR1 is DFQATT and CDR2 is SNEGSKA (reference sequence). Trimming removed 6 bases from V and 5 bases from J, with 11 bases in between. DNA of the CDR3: TGCAGTGCGGCAGTCTTGGATCAGCCCCAGCATTTT. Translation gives CSAAVLDQPQHF.

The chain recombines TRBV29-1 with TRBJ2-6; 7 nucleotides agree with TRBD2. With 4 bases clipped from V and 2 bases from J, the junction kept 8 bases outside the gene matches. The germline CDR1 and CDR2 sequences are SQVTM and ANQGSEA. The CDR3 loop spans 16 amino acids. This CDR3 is CSVGGGGDPGANVLTF. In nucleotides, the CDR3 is TGCAGCGTTGGGGGGGGAGGGGACCCTGGGGCCAACGTCCTGACTTTC.

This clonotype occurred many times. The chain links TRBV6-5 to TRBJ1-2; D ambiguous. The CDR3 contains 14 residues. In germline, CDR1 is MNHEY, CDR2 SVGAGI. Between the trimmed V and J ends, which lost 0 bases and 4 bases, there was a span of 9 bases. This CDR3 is CASSYSGPSYGYTF. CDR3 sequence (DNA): TGTGCCAGCAGTTACTCCGGACCGAGCTATGGCTACACCTTC.

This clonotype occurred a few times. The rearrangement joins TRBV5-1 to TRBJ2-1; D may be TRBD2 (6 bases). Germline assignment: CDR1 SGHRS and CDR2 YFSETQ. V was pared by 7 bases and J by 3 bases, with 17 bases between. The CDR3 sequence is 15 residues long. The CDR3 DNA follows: TGCGCCAGCGACCATGGCGGGACCAACTACAATGAGCAGTTCTTC. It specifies CASDHGGTNYNEQFF.

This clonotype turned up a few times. The CDR3 here is CSASLRWLRYTF. The DNA for the CDR3 is TGCAGTGCTAGTTTGCGGTGGCTACGCTACACCTTC. The gene calls are TRBV20-1 and TRBJ1-2; D is unresolved. The germline V and J ends were trimmed by 3 bases and 9 bases, with 14 bases remaining between them. This CDR3 has 12 residues. Germline lookup yields CDR1 DFQATT and CDR2 SNEGSKA (reference sequence).

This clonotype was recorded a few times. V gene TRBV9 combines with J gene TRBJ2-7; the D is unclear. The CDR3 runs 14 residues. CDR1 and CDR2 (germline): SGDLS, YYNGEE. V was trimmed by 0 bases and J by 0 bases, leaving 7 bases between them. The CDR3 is CASSVGADSYEQYF. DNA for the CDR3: TGTGCCAGCAGCGTAGGGGCAGACTCCTACGAGCAGTACTTC.

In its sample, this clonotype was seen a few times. The CDR3 loop reads CASSPPGYAGELFF. CDR3 nucleotide sequence: TGTGCCAGCAGCCCCCCAGGGTACGCCGGGGAGCTGTTTTTT. This sequence joins TRBV14 and TRBJ2-2; TRBD1 is a possible D gene (5 bases). Germline CDR1 and CDR2: SGHDN and FVKESK. The CDR3 has 14 residues. V lost 4 bases and J lost 6, with 12 bases in between.

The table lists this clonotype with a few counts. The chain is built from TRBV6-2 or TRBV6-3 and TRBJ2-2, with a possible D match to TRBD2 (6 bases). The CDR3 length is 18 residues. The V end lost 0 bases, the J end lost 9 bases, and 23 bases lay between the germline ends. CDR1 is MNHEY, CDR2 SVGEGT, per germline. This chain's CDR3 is CASSYSMYSGPTSRELFF. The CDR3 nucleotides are TGTGCCAGCAGTTACTCGATGTATAGCGGACCTACTAGTCGGGAGCTGTTTTTT.

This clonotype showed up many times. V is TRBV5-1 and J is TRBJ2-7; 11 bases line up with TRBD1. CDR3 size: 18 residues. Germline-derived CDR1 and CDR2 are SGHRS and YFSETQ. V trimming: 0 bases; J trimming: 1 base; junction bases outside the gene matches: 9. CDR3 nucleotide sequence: TGCGCCAGCAGCTTGGTGAGAGACGGGACAGGGGGATCCTACGAGCAGTACTTC. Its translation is CASSLVRDGTGGSYEQYF.

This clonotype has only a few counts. DNA of the CDR3: TGTGCCATACAGCGGTCTACTTTCTACAATGAGCAGTTCTTC. Amino acid sequence: CAIQRSTFYNEQFF. The V gene is TRBV10-3, the J gene TRBJ2-1; D is perhaps TRBD2 (5 bases). V was cut by 9 bases and J by 3 bases, with 15 bases left in between. Per germline, CDR1 ENHRY and CDR2 SYGVKD. CDR3 length: 14 amino acids.

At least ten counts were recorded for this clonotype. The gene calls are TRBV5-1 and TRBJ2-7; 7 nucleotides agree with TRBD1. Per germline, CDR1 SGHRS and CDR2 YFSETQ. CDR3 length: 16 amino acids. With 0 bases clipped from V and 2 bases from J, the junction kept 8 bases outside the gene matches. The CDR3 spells CASSLGGLTGTYEQYF. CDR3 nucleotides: TGCGCCAGCAGCTTGGGGGGGTTGACAGGGACCTACGAGCAGTACTTC.

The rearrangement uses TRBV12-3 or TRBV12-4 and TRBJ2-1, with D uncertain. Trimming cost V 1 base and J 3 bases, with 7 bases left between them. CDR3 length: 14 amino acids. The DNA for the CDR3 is TGTGCCAGCAGTTTAGAGCACGACTACAATGAGCAGTTCTTC. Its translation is CASSLEHDYNEQFF.

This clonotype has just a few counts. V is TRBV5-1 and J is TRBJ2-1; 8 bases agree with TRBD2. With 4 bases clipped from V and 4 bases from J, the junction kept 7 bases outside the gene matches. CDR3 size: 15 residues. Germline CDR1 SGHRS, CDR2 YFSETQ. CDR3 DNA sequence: TGCGCCAGCAGCCCCGGGGGGGCCGGATACAATGAGCAGTTCTTC. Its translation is CASSPGGAGYNEQFF. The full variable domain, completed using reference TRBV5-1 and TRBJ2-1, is KAGVTQTPRYLIKTRGQQVTLSCSPISGHRSVSWYQQTPGQGLQFLFEYFSETQRNKGNFPGRFSGRQFSNSRSEMNVSTLELGDSALYLCASSPGGAGYNEQFFGPGTRLTVL.

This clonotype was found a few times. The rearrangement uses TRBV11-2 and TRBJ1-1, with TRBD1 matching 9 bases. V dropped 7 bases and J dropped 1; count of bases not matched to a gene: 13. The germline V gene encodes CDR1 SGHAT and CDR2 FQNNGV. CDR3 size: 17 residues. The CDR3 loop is CASNGGTGNFRNTEAFF. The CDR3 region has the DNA TGTGCCAGCAACGGGGGGACAGGGAACTTCCGGAACACTGAAGCTTTCTTT.

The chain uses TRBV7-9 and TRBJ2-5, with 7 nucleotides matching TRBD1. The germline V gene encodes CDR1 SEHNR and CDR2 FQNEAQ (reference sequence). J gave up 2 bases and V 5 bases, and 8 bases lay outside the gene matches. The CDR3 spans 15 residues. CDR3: CASSPTHRGQETQYF. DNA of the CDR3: TGTGCCAGCAGCCCCACGCACAGGGGACAAGAGACCCAGTACTTC.

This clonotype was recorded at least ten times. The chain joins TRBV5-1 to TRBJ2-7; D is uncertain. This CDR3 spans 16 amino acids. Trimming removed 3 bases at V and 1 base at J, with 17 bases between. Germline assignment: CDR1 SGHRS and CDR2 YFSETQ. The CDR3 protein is CASSWGSWTPSYEQYF. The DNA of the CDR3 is TGCGCCAGCAGCTGGGGTTCCTGGACGCCGTCCTACGAGCAGTACTTC.

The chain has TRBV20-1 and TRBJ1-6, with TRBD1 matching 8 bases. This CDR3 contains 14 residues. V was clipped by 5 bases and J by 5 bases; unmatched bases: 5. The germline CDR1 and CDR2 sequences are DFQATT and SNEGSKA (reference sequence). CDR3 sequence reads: CSALRQGNNSPLHF. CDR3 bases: TGCAGTGCTTTGAGACAGGGGAATAATTCACCCCTCCACTTT.

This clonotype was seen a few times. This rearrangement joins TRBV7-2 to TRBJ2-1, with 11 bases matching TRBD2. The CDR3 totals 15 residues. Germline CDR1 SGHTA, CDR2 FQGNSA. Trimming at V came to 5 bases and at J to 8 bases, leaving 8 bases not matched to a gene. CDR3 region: CASSPLAGGGDEQFF. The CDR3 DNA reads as TGTGCCAGCAGCCCCCTAGCGGGGGGCGGGGATGAGCAGTTCTTC.

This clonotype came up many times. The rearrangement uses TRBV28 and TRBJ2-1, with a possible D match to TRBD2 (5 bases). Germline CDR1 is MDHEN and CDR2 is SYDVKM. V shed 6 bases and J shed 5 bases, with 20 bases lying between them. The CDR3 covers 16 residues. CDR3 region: CASSHKSPGYNNEQFF. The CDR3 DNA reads TGTGCCAGCAGCCACAAATCCCCGGGGTACAACAATGAGCAGTTCTTC.

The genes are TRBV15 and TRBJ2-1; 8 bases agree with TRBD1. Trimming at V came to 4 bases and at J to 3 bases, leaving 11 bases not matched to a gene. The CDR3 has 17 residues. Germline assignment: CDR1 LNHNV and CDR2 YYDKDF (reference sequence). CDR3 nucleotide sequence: TGTGCCACCAGCACCACTGCCGGCGGGACAGGCTACAATGAGCAGTTCTTC. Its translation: CATSTTAGGTGYNEQFF.

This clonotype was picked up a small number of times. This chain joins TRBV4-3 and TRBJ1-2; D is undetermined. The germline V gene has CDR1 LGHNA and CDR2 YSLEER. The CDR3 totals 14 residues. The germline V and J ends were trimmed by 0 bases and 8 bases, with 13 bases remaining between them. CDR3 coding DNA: TGCGCCAGCAGCCAAGAGGCCTGGGTTCGGGGCTACACCTTC. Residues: CASSQEAWVRGYTF.

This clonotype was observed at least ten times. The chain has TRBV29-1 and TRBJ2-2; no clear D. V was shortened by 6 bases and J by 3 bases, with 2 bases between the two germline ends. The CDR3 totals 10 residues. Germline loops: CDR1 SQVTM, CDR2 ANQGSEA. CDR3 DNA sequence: TGCAGCGTCTACACCGGGGAGCTGTTTTTT. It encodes CSVYTGELFF.

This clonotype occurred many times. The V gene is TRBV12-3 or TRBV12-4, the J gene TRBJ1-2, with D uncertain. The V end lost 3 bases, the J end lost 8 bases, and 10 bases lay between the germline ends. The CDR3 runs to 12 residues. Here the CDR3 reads CASSFRVGGYTF. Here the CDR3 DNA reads TGTGCCAGCAGTTTTAGGGTGGGAGGCTACACCTTC.

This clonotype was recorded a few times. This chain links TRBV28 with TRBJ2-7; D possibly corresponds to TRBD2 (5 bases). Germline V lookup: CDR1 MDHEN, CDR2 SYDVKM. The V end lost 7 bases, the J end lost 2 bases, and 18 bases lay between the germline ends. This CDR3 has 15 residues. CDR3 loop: CASMPPQPGTYEQYF. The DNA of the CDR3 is TGTGCCAGCATGCCCCCCCAACCGGGAACCTACGAGCAGTACTTC.